Here is one TCR beta chain with its context. Its antigen is as yet unknown. In the original workflow: ImmunoSEQ sequences covered only the junction and lacked quality scores; filtering therefore differed. The repertoire was sequenced with immunoSEQ multiplex PCR; TCRdb's copy has only in-frame clones and lacks some. V, J and clone size reflect that table, while D and trimming were determined from the DNA. The data show around 1.1 million clones, about four fifths seen once. This sample is drawn from a study of shared clonotypes between healthy human individuals. Study conclusions and caveats: Clonotype sharing levels among donors were expected to vary with sequencing depth. Among non-shared clonotypes, generation probabilities were lower than among those shared by all four donors. Shared clonotypes: roughly 5% naive CD4, around 3.5% naive CD8, less than 2.5% memory CD4, approximately 0.41% memory CD8.

This CDR3 is built from 15 residues. CDR1 ENHRY and CDR2 SYGVKD come from the germline V gene. V was pared by 3 bases and J by 15 bases, with 13 bases of the junction left unmatched. The sequence was collected from a man in his late teens or twenties in good health. Some clones in this sample may be carry-over from other donors' samples. Sequencing used memory CD4+ T cells from PBMCs. Subset of the sample: CD45RA-negative fraction. This sequence joins TRBV10-3 and TRBJ2-4, with 11 bases identical to TRBD2. CDR3 nucleotides: TGTGCCATCAGTGAATCGGGGGTAGCGGGAGGGTTCCGGTACTTC. Translating it yields CAISESGVAGGFRYF.